A single sample gave rise to the 11 T cell receptor beta chains below, sequenced in a study of a mutant IDH1 vaccine in newly diagnosed glioma (TCRdb year 2021). This specimen's time point label, per the study, means: week 11, during vaccination. Each vaccine dose, consisting of 300 ug of a 20-mer mutant IDH1 peptide in Montanide, was administered subcutaneously with topical imiquimod. Their antigen targets remain unknown. Library generation was performed with the immunoSEQ multiplex PCR assay. In TCRdb, the immuneACCESS table is reduced to in-frame sequences with V and J assigned. These tables do not hold every clone; where another copy was compared, an unresolved V gene accounts for under half, and the others remain unexplained. The sample table contains under 150,000 clones; only one count was recorded for around 80% of them. The ten largest clonotypes hold 5.5% of the sample. The sequencing used PBMCs, collected from a glioma patient whose treatment included an IDH1 peptide vaccine. The receptors come from a man in his forties or fifties with glioma.

The rearrangement joins TRBV4-3 to TRBJ2-1, with D hard to call. The CDR3 is made up of 12 amino acids. Trimming took 4 bases from V and 6 from J, leaving 7 bases between them. Germline assignment: CDR1 LGHNA and CDR2 YSLEER. CDR3 in DNA: TGCGCCAGCAGCCGGGCCGGCAATGAGCAGTTCTTC. Translation: CASSRAGNEQFF.

The rearrangement joins TRBV6-6 to TRBJ1-5; the match to TRBD1 covers 9 bases. Germline CDR1 MNHNY, CDR2 SVGAGI (reference sequence). Trimming cost V 5 bases and J 2 bases; bases outside gene matches: 7. There are 16 residues in the CDR3. The CDR3 nucleotides read TGTGCCAGCAGTCCACAGGGACAGGGCGGCAATCAGCCCCAGCATTTT. As protein: CASSPQGQGGNQPQHF.

This clone was detected only a few times. CDR3 sequence reads: CASSLGSSPFDGYTF. The CDR3 nucleotides read TGTGCCAGCAGCTTAGGCTCCAGCCCTTTCGACGGCTACACCTTC. The gene calls are TRBV7-8 and TRBJ1-2; unclear D gene. The V end lost 1 base, the J end lost 8 bases, and 17 bases lay between the germline ends. There are 15 residues in the CDR3. Germline V lookup: CDR1 SGHVS, CDR2 FQNEAQ.

The chain recombines TRBV7-6 with TRBJ2-1; TRBD2 agrees at 13 bases. Losses at the gene ends were 5 bases for V and 8 bases for J; bases not matched to a gene: 9. The CDR3 has 16 residues. Germline V lookup: CDR1 SGHVS, CDR2 FNYEAQ. The CDR3 reads CASSPTSGGALYEQFF. The CDR3 coding sequence is TGTGCCAGCAGCCCAACTAGCGGGGGGGCACTATATGAGCAGTTCTTC. Full variable domain (missing parts from reference TRBV7-6 and TRBJ2-1): GAGVSQSPRYKVTKRGQDVALRCDPISGHVSLYWYRQALGQGPEFLTYFNYEAQQDKSGLPNDRFSAERPEGSISTLTIQRTEQRDSAMYRCASSPTSGGALYEQFFGPGTRLTVL.

The gene calls are TRBV4-3 and TRBJ2-7; D tentatively reads TRBD1 or TRBD2 (5 bases each). CDR1 and CDR2 (germline): LGHNA, YSLEER. The CDR3 covers 15 residues. Trimming pared 3 bases from V and 2 bases from J, leaving 14 bases between. The CDR3 coding sequence is TGCGCCAGCAGCCAGGGAACGGGGCCTCCCTACGAGCAGTACTTC. It yields the protein CASSQGTGPPYEQYF.

The V call is TRBV18, the J call TRBJ1-1; D possibly corresponds to TRBD1 (5 bases). The CDR3 spans 16 residues. Germline V gene sequence: CDR1 KGHSH, CDR2 LQKENI. V lost 3 bases, J lost 6 bases, and 20 bases lay in between. The CDR3 loop is CASSPLNRGGRAEAFF. CDR3 DNA: TGTGCCAGCTCACCCCTGAACCGTGGGGGGAGGGCTGAAGCTTTCTTT.

V usage is TRBV12-5 and J usage is TRBJ1-1; 7 bases are shared with TRBD1. CDR3 length: 13 amino acids. CDR1 and CDR2 (germline): LGHNT, FRNRAP. V was pared by 6 bases and J by 6 bases, with 7 bases of the junction left unmatched. The CDR3 reads CASGRTGNAEAFF. The CDR3 DNA sequence: TGTGCTAGTGGGCGGACAGGTAACGCTGAAGCTTTCTTT. The full variable domain, with the rest looked up from reference TRBV12-5 and TRBJ1-1, is DARVTQTPRHKVTEMGQEVTMRCQPILGHNTVFWYRQTMMQGLELLAYFRNRAPLDDSGMPKDRFSAEMPDATLATLKIQPSEPRDSAVYFCASGRTGNAEAFFGQGTRLTVV.

The chain has TRBV10-3 and TRBJ2-1, with D unresolved. The V gene's germline CDR1 is ENHRY and CDR2 SYGVKD. V was pared by 0 bases and J by 7 bases, with 10 bases between. This CDR3 comprises 14 residues. CDR3 in amino acids: CAISESRGANEQFF. The CDR3, as DNA: TGTGCCATCAGTGAGTCTCGAGGTGCGAATGAGCAGTTCTTC.

For the CDR3, the DNA is TGCGCCAGCAGCCAGGGGGCCTCCTACAATGAGCAGTTCTTC. Protein: CASSQGASYNEQFF. V and J are TRBV4-3 and TRBJ2-1, with D possibly TRBD1 on 6 matching bases. Germline lookup yields CDR1 LGHNA and CDR2 YSLEER. This CDR3 spans 14 amino acids. Trimming cost V 3 bases and J 0 bases, with 6 bases left between them.

V is TRBV29-1 and J is TRBJ1-2; perhaps TRBD1 as D (5 bases). In germline, CDR1 is SQVTM, CDR2 ANQGSEA. This CDR3 has 13 amino acids. V shed 5 bases and J shed 0 bases, with 10 bases lying between them. CDR3 amino acids: CSVLTAPNYGYTF. The CDR3 DNA is TGCAGCGTTCTGACAGCTCCTAACTATGGCTACACCTTC.

The chain uses TRBV28 and TRBJ1-5; 9 bases are shared with TRBD1. Trimming removed 6 bases from V and 2 bases from J; junction bases left unmatched: 17. CDR3 length equals 19 residues. Looked up from germline, CDR1 is MDHEN and CDR2 is SYDVKM. The chain's CDR3 is CASSPPGTGLYAGNQPQHF. As DNA, the CDR3 is TGTGCCAGCAGCCCCCCCGGGACAGGGTTGTATGCGGGCAATCAGCCCCAGCATTTT.